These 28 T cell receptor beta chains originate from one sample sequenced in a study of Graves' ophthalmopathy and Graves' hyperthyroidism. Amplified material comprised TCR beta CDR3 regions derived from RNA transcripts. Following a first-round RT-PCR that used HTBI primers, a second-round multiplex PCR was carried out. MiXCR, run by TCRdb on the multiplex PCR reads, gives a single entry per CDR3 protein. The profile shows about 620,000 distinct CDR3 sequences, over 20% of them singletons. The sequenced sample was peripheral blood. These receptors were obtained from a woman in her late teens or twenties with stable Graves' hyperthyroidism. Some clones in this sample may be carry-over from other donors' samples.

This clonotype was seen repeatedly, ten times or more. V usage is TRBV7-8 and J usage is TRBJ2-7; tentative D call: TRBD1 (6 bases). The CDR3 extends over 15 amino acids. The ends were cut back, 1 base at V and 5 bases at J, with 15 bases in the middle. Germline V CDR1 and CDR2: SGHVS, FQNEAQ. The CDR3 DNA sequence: TGTGCCAGCAGCTTAGGGCAGGGTCGACAGGACGAGCAGTACTTC. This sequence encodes CASSLGQGRQDEQYF.

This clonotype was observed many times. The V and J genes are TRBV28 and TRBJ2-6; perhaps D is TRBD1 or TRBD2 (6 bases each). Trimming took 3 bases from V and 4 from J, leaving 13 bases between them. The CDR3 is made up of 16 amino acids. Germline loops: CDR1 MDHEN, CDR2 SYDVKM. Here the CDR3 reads CASSFGGGYGANVLTF. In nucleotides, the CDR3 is TGTGCCAGCAGTTTTGGAGGGGGATACGGGGCCAACGTCCTGACTTTC. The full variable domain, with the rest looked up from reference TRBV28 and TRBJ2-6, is DVKVTQSSRYLVKRTGEKVFLECVQDMDHENMFWYRQDPGLGLRLIYFSYDVKMKEKGDIPEGYSVSREKKERFSLILESASTNQTSMYLCASSFGGGYGANVLTFGAGSRLTVL.

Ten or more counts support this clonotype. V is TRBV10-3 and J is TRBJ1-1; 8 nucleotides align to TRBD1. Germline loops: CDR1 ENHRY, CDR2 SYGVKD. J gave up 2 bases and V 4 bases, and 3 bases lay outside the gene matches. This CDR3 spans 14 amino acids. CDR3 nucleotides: TGTGCCATCAGTGGAGGACAGGGAAACACTGAAGCTTTCTTT. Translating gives CAISGGQGNTEAFF.

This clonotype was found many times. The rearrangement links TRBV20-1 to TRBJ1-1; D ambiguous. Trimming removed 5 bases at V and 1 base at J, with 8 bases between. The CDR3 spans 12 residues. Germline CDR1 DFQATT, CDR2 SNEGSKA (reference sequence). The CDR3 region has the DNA TGCAGTGCTCTTCAGGCGAACACTGAAGCTTTCTTT. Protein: CSALQANTEAFF.

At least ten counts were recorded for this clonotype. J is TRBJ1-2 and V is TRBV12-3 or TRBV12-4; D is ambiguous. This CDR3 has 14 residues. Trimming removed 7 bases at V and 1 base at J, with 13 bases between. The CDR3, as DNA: TGTGCCAGCAACCAGGACGGACTTAACTATGGCTACACCTTC. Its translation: CASNQDGLNYGYTF.

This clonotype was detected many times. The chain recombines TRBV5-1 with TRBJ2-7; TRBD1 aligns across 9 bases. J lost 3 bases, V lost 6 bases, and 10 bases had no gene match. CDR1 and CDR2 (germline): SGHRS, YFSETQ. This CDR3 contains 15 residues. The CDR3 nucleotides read TGCGCCAGCAACAAAATGGGACAGGGAATCTACGAGCAGTACTTC. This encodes CASNKMGQGIYEQYF.

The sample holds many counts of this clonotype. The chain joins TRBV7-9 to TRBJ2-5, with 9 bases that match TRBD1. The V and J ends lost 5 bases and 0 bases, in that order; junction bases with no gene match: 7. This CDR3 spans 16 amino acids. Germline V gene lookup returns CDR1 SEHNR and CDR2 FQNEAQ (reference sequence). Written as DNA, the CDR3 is TGTGCCAGCAGCCAAGCGGGACAGGGTGACCAAGAGACCCAGTACTTC. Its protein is CASSQAGQGDQETQYF. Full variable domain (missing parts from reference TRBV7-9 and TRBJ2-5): DTGVSQNPRHKITKRGQNVTFRCDPISEHNRLYWYRQTLGQGPEFLTYFQNEAQLEKSRLLSDRFSAERPKGSFSTLEIQRTEQGDSAMYLCASSQAGQGDQETQYFGPGTRLLVL.

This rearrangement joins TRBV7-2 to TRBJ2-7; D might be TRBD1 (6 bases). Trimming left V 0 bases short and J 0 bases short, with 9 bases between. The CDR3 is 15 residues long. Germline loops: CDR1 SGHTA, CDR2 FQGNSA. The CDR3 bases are TGTGCCAGCAGCTTAGCGGACAGCAGCTCCTACGAGCAGTACTTC. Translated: CASSLADSSSYEQYF. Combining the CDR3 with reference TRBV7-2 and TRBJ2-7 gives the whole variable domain GAGVSQSPSNKVTEKGKDVELRCDPISGHTALYWYRQSLGQGLEFLIYFQGNSAPDKSGLPSDRFSAERTGGSVSTLTIQRTQQEDSAVYLCASSLADSSSYEQYFGPGTRLTVT.

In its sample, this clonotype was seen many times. The CDR3 nucleotides are TGTGCCAGCAGCCAAGGTTACAGAAATTCACCCCTCCACTTT. This translates into CASSQGYRNSPLHF. This rearrangement joins TRBV3-1 to TRBJ1-6, with D unclear. Germline V gene data show CDR1 as LGHDT and CDR2 as YNNKEL (reference sequence). Trimming left V 1 base short and J 7 bases short, with 8 bases between. The CDR3 length is 14 residues.

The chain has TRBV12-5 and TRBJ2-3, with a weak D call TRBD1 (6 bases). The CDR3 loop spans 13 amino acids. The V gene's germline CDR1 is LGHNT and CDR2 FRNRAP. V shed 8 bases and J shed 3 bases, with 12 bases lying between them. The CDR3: CASTQGSTDTQYF. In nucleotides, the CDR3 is TGTGCTAGTACACAGGGATCGACAGATACGCAGTATTTT.

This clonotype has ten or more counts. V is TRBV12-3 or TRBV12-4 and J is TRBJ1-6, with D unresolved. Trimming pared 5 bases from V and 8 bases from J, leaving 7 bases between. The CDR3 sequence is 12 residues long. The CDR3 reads CASSRGDSPLHF. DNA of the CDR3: TGTGCCAGCAGTAGAGGTGATTCACCCCTCCACTTT.

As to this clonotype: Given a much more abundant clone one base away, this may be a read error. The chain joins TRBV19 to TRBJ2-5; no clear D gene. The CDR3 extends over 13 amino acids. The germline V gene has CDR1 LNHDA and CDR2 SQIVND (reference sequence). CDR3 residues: CASSRAGQVTQYF. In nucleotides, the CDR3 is TGTGCCAGTAGCCGGGCAGGTCAAGTGACCCAGTACTTC.

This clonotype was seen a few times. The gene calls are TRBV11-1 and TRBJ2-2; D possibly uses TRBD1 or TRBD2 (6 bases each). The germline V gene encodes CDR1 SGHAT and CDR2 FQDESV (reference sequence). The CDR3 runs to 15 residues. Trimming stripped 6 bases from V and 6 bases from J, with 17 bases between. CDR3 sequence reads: CASRFGGAYPGELFF. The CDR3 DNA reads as TGTGCCAGCAGGTTCGGGGGCGCTTATCCCGGGGAGCTGTTTTTT.

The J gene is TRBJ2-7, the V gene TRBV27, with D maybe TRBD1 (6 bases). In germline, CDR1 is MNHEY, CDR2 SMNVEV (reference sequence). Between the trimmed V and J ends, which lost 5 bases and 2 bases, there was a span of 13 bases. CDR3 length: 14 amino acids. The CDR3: CASSRGTETYEQYF. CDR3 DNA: TGTGCCAGCAGTAGGGGGACGGAGACCTACGAGCAGTACTTC.

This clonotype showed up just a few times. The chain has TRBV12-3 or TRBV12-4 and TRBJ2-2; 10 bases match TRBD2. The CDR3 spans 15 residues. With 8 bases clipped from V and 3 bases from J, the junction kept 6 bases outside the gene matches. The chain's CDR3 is CASLPSGSYTGELFF. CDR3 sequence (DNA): TGTGCCAGCCTACCTAGCGGGAGCTACACCGGGGAGCTGTTTTTT.

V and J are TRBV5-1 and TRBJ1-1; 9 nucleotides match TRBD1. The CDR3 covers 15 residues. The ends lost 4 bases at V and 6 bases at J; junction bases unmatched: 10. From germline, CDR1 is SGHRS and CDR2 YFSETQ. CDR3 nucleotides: TGCGCCAGCAGCCCCACGACAGGGGGAGGCTCTGAAGCTTTCTTT. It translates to CASSPTTGGGSEAFF. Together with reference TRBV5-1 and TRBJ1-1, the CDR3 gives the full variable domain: KAGVTQTPRYLIKTRGQQVTLSCSPISGHRSVSWYQQTPGQGLQFLFEYFSETQRNKGNFPGRFSGRQFSNSRSEMNVSTLELGDSALYLCASSPTTGGGSEAFFGQGTRLTVV.

CDR3 nucleotide sequence: TGTGCCAGCAGTCCCTTTACGACAGGGCAAACCCAGCATTTT. It yields the protein CASSPFTTGQTQHF. The chain recombines TRBV6-1 with TRBJ1-5; TRBD1 matches at 7 bases. This CDR3 comprises 14 residues. Looked up from germline, CDR1 is MNHNS and CDR2 is SASEGT. Losses at the gene ends were 5 bases for V and 11 bases for J; bases not matched to a gene: 12.

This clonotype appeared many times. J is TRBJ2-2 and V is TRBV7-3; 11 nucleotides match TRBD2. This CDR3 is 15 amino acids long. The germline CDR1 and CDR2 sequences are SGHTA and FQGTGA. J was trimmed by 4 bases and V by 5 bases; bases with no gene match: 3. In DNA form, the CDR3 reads TGTGCCAGCAGCACTAGCGGGGGTACCACCGGGGAGCTGTTTTTT. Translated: CASSTSGGTTGELFF.

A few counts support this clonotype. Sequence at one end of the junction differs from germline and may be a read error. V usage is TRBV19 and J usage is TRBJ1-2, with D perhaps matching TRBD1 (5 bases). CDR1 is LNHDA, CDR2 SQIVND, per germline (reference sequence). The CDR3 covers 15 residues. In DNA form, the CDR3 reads TGTACCAGTAGCCCCCGGGGGGGGAACAACTATGGCTACACCTTC. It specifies CTSSPRGGNNYGYTF.

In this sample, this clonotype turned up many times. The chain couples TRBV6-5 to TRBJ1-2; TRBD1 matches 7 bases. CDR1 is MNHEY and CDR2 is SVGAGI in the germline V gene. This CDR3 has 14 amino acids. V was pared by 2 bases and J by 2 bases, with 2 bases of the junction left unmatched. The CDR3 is CASSYRDSNYGYTF. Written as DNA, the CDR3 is TGTGCCAGCAGTTACAGGGACAGCAACTATGGCTACACCTTC.

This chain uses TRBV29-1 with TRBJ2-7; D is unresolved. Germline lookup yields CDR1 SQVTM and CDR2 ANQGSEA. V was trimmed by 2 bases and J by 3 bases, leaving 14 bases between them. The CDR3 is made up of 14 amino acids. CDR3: CSVETGRNYYEQYF. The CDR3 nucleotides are TGCAGCGTTGAAACTGGTCGGAACTACTACGAGCAGTACTTC.

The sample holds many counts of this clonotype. CDR3 residues: CASTSGSAYEQYF. CDR3 nucleotides: TGTGCCAGCACTAGCGGGTCCGCCTACGAGCAGTACTTC. The chain uses TRBV28 and TRBJ2-7; 8 bases line up with TRBD2. Germline values: CDR1 MDHEN, CDR2 SYDVKM. The junction had 4 bases not matched to a gene; V was cut back by 7 bases and J by 2 bases. The CDR3 is 13 residues long.

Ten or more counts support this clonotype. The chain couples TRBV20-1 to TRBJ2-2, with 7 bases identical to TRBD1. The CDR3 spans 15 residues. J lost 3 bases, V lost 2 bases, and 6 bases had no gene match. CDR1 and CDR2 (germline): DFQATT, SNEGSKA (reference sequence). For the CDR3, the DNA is TGCAGTGCTAGAAGACAGGGCACGGACACCGGGGAGCTGTTTTTT. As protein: CSARRQGTDTGELFF.

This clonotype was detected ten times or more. The chain's CDR3 is CASSGRSGFNQPQHF. CDR3 DNA: TGTGCCAGCAGTGGACGATCAGGGTTCAATCAGCCCCAGCATTTT. The chain couples TRBV2 to TRBJ1-5; tentatively, D is TRBD1 (5 bases). Trimming removed 4 bases from V and 3 bases from J, with 13 bases in between. CDR1 is SNHLY and CDR2 is FYNNEI in the germline V gene. This CDR3 spans 15 amino acids.

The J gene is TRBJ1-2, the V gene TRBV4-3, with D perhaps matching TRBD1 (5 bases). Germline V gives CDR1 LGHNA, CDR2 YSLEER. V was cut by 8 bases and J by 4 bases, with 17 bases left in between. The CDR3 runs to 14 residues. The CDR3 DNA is TGCGCCAGCGCGATTGGGACCGAAGGCTATGGCTACACCTTC. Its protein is CASAIGTEGYGYTF.

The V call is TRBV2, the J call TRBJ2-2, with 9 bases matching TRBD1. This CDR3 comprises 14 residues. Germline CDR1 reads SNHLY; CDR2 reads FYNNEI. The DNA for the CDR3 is TGTGTCAGTTCACGACAGGGGGGAACCGGGGAGCTGTTTTTT. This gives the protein CVSSRQGGTGELFF.

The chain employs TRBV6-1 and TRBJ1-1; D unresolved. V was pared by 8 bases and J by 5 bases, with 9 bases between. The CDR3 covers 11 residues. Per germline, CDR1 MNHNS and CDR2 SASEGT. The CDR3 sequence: CASCSVTEAFF. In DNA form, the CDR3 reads TGTGCCAGCTGCTCGGTTACTGAAGCTTTCTTT.

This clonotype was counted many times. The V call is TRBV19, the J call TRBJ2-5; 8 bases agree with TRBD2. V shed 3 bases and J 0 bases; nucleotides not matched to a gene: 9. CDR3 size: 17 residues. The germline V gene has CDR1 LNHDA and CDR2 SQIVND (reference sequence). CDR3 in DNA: TGTGCCAGTAGTATTAAGGCGGGGGGCTCGTACCAAGAGACCCAGTACTTC. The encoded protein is CASSIKAGGSYQETQYF.